What follows is one TCR beta chain and its context. This clone's antigen is unknown. The record has no base qualities; no much larger clone is one base away. The data originate from a study of T-cell memory formation after mild COVID-19 (dated by TCRdb to 2020 to 2022). The study in broad terms: TCR sequence clusters from the two donors were found to be largely donor specific. Longitudinal TCRalpha and TCRbeta repertoire sequencing tracked T-cell clones expanding and contracting after mild COVID-19 in a couple of donors. Two young, previously healthy adult volunteers made up the cohort, one male and one female. Overall study results and their limits: Some responding clones were detected in pre-infection memory, which suggested that pre-existing cross-reactive memory T cells had joined the SARS-CoV-2 response. From day 15 to 85, contracting clones showed balanced CD4/CD8 phenotypes, whereas a second wave of clones that expanded from day 15 to 37 leaned towards CD4+. The study covered only a couple of mild cases, and larger cohorts including severe cases with pre-infection samples were considered necessary. Contracting CD4+ clones were found mainly in CM and EM memory subsets, while CD8+ clones were enriched in EMRA. SARS-CoV-2 specificity was not confirmed for the second-wave clones peaking on day 37.

V trim: 0 bases; J trim: 7 bases; unmatched bases: 8. The cysteine opens and the phenylalanine closes a CDR3 of 17 amino acids. Only CDR3 DNA remains: 51 bases, in frame from the first base. As encoded in the germline V gene, CDR1 is MGHRA while CDR2 is YSYEKL. Sequencing took place on an Illumina NovaSeq 6000. TCRalpha and TCRbeta cDNA libraries were constructed by 5'RACE with constant-segment primers, with sample barcodes and unique molecular identifiers being introduced. RNA was extracted from every sample with Trizol reagent. The libraries were amplified in two PCR steps, and the second step added a second sample barcode and Illumina TruSeq adapters. Libraries were sequenced on an Illumina NovaSeq with 2 x 150 bp paired-end reads. Per the source publication's procedure: The reads were demultiplexed and collapsed into UMI-guided consensus sequences using migec v1.2.7. Using mixcr v2.1.11, UMI consensuses were aligned to TRA and TRB V and J templates and then assembled into clonotypes. A clonotype was counted as expanded or contracted only if both edgeR and NoisET called the change significant, with noise models trained on biological replicates. For edgeR calls, a false discovery rate-adjusted p below 0.01 and a log2 fold-change threshold of 1 were applied. As an exploratory analysis of dynamics, max-normalized trajectories of the 1000 most abundant clonotypes were examined by PCA with hierarchical clustering. Each responding clone was given a CD4 or CD8 phenotype based on the CD4+ and CD8+ repertoires, which had been sequenced separately. Using fastp trimming at Q25 and MiXCR clonotype assembly, TCRdb reanalyzed the public sequencing data and kept in-frame beta chains. Every CDR3 protein is listed once, alongside the most common genes and DNA of its rows. In this record, the V and J calls reflect TCRdb's handling and not the investigators' own analysis. The sample contains roughly 120,000 distinct CDR3 sequences, 22% of them found a single time. The ten top clones hold around 41% of the sample.

Ficoll-Paque density gradient centrifugation was the method used to isolate PBMCs. Sequenced input: PBMCs or a T cell subset sorted from them (not recorded which). The clonotype was recovered from a man in his late teens or twenties who had mild COVID-19 (a few samples of this study predate the infection). The sample titles of this study are shuffled in the database, so cell type and time point are left out; the donor was told from shared clones. This chain is built from TRBV4-1 and TRBJ1-5, with 11 bases matching TRBD1. The CDR3 corresponds to CASSQDGTGGTGQPQHF. The nucleotide sequence is given as TGCGCCAGCAGCCAAGACGGGACAGGGGGGACGGGGCAGCCCCAGCATTTT.